This T cell receptor (beta chain) derives from a study of cytomegalovirus exposure and HLA in healthy donors (TCRdb year 2017). About the study as a whole: According to a later analysis, one platform produced both the approximately 110 validation repertoires and the 666 repertoires of the first cohort. Along with the roughly 670-subject first cohort, a separate validation cohort of over a hundred different subjects was used. To predict cytomegalovirus infection status, the study brought together high-throughput TCR immunosequencing, statistical association of individual TCRs with disease status, and machine learning. The study aimed to test whether signatures of past pathogen exposure could be identified by cataloging public T cell receptors. Here is what the overall study found, with its caveats: The classifier was reported to diagnose cytomegalovirus status with high specificity and sensitivity in both the original and validation cohorts. The authors suggested that the approach could potentially be generalized to other disease states and immunological phenotypes. In the study, 150 to 200 TCR beta chains were listed as associated with cytomegalovirus. In a later analysis, TCRs clustered in the first cohort were found to also tend to co-occur in the approximately 110 validation repertoires, with about 93% of cluster scores above 0. Across donors, most TCR sequences were observed very rarely, whereas some public TCRs were present in many individuals. A later analysis lacked HLA typing for the validation cohort, so it scored co-occurrence in that cohort across all 130 or so repertoires. In vitro tests confirmed that a few of the cytomegalovirus-associated TCR beta chains recognize cytomegalovirus antigens.

Libraries were constructed by the immunoSEQ multiplex PCR assay. The original methods were these. To diagnose cytomegalovirus status from the catalog of TCR beta chain sequences, a statistical classification framework was built. TCRdb limited this immuneACCESS table to in-frame rearrangements with V and J called. A share of clones is missing; checked studies link under half to unresolved V genes, and the rest is unexplained. Clone size and the V and J calls come from that table; the DNA yielded D and trimming. The sample profile shows tens of thousands of clones; roughly 84% of them were found once. The ten largest clones capture 9.5% to 13% of the sample. V gives up 0 bases and J gives up 6 bases, and the segment between their germline ends measures 6 bases. The CDR3, cysteine through phenylalanine, is 12 amino acids long. This entry keeps only the CDR3 DNA: 36 bases, framed from base 1. The germline V gene (reference sequence) sets CDR1 to SEHNR and CDR2 to FQNEAQ.

The donors belonged to the validation cohort of over a hundred subjects, which was separate from the roughly 700-subject first cohort. This clone has more than one count but fewer than ten. Its antigen is unknown. Nothing much larger sits one base from this clone, and base qualities are not available. Recombination connected TRBV7-9 to TRBJ2-7; the D gene is perhaps TRBD1, from 6 matching bases. The sequencing sample was made of PBMCs. This clonotype was sampled from a woman younger than 30 in good health and CMV-seropositive. Here is the DNA: TGTGCCAGCAGCTTAGCAGGGGGCGAGCAGTACTTC. Translated, it reads CASSLAGGEQYF. With the rest looked up from the reference TRBV7-9 and TRBJ2-7 genes rather than sequenced, the full variable domain is DTGVSQNPRHKITKRGQNVTFRCDPISEHNRLYWYRQTLGQGPEFLTYFQNEAQLEKSRLLSDRFSAERPKGSFSTLEIQRTEQGDSAMYLCASSLAGGEQYFGPGTRLTVT.